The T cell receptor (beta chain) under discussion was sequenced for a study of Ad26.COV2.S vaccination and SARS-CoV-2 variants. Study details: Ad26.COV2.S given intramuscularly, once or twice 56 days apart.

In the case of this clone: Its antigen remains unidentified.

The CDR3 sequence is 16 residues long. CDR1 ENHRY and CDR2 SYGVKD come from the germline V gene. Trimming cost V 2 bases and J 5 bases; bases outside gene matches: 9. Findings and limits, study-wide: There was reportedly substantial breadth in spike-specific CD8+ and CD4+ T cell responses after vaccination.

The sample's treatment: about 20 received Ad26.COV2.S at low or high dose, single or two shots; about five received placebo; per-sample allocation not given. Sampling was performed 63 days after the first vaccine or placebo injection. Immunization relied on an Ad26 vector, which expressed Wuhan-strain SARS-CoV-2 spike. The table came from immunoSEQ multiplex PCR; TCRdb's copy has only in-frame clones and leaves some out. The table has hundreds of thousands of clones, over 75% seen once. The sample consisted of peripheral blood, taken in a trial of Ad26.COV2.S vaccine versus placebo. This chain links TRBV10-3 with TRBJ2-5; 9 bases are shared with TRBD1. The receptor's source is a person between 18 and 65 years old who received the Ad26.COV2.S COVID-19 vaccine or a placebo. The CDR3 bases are TGTGCCATCAGTGAGACTCTACAGGGGGCGGCGGAGACCCAGTACTTC. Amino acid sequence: CAISETLQGAAETQYF.